One sample yielded the 3 T cell receptor beta chains listed below, sequenced in a study of cytomegalovirus exposure and HLA in healthy donors. Vbeta (60) and Jbeta (13) primers were used in the PCR. Profiled with immunoSEQ multiplex PCR; TCRdb holds only in-frame clones, not every one. The data show about 110,000 clones, with roughly 74% seen just once and roughly 0.87% held by the top ten. Sequences were obtained from PBMCs. These receptors were collected from a woman in her twenties or thirties in good health and CMV-seronegative.

The chain joins TRBV6-1 to TRBJ2-7; maybe TRBD1 (6 bases). CDR1 and CDR2 (germline): MNHNS, SASEGT. CDR3 length equals 13 residues. Trimming cost V 3 bases and J 5 bases, with 11 bases left between them. In nucleotides, the CDR3 is TGTGCCAGCAGTGAGGAGAACAGGGACGAGCAGTACTTC. This codes for CASSEENRDEQYF.

The chain joins TRBV28 to TRBJ2-7; 7 nucleotides line up with TRBD1. The J segment lost 6 bases and the V segment lost 2 bases, leaving 1 base of the junction unmatched. Germline V gene sequence: CDR1 MDHEN, CDR2 SYDVKM. CDR3 length equals 12 residues. The CDR3 spells CASSLTGVEQYF. In DNA form, the CDR3 reads TGTGCCAGCAGTTTAACAGGGGTCGAGCAGTACTTC.

The V and J genes are TRBV19 and TRBJ1-1; 9 nucleotides agree with TRBD1. The germline V gene encodes CDR1 LNHDA and CDR2 SQIVND (reference sequence). The CDR3 has 17 residues. Trimming cost V 7 bases and J 0 bases; bases outside gene matches: 12. The CDR3 loop is CASNPGQGRWMNTEAFF. The CDR3 nucleotides are TGTGCCAGTAACCCGGGACAGGGACGGTGGATGAACACTGAAGCTTTCTTT.